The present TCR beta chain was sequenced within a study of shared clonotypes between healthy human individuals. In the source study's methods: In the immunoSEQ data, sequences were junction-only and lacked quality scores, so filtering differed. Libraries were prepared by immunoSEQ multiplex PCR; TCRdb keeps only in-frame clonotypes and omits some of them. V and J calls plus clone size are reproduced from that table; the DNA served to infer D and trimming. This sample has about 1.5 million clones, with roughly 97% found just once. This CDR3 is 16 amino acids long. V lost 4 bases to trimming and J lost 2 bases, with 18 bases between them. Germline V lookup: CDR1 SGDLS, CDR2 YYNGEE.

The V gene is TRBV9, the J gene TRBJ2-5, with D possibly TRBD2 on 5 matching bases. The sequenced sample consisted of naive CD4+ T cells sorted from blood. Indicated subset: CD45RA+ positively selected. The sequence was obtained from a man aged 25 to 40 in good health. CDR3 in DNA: TGTGCCAGCAGCTATAGCTCGGGAACCCTACAAGAGACCCAGTACTTC. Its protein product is CASSYSSGTLQETQYF.